A selection of T cell receptor beta chains follows, all from one sample in a study of cytomegalovirus exposure and HLA in healthy donors. Some clones are missing from TCRdb's copy, which holds only in-frame ones; the method was immunoSEQ multiplex PCR. The data hold some 190,000 clones, with about three quarters observed a single time. Material: PBMCs. The receptors come from a woman aged 40 to 49 in good health and CMV-seronegative. The CDR3 runs from the conserved cysteine through the conserved F or W. Each record gives: J gene, clone size, D gene, V gene, CDR3 DNA, CDR3 protein. The D gene is left open where the match is weak. Only part of the rows carry a size: once, few, many, or a class if the clone is expanded.

j_gene: TRBJ2-3
abundance: .
d_gene: .
v_gene: TRBV9
CDR3nt: TGTGCCAGCAGCGTAGCTGGGGGGAACACAGATACGCAGTATTTT
CDR3aa: CASSVAGGNTDTQYF

j_gene: TRBJ1-2
abundance: .
d_gene: TRBD1
v_gene: TRBV6-6
CDR3nt: TGTGCCAGCAGTCCATCACAGGGGCCGGGGATCATCGGCTACACCTTC
CDR3aa: CASSPSQGPGIIGYTF

j_gene: TRBJ2-3
abundance: .
d_gene: .
v_gene: TRBV7-3
CDR3nt: TGTGCCAGCAGCTTAACGGGGGGTCGGGATACGCAGTATTTT
CDR3aa: CASSLTGGRDTQYF

j_gene: TRBJ2-1
abundance: few
d_gene: .
v_gene: TRBV7-9
CDR3nt: TGTGCCATCTTAGGGGGAGGGCCCTCCACGATTGAGCAGTTCTTC
CDR3aa: CAILGGGPSTIEQFF

j_gene: TRBJ2-3
abundance: .
d_gene: TRBD2
v_gene: TRBV6-1
CDR3nt: TGTGCCAGCAGGTCTAGCGGGAGGTTAGATACGCAGTATTTT
CDR3aa: CASRSSGRLDTQYF

j_gene: TRBJ2-2
abundance: .
d_gene: .
v_gene: TRBV9
CDR3nt: TGTGCCAGCAGCGTAGAAGGAGGTGACACCGGGGAGCTGTTTTTT
CDR3aa: CASSVEGGDTGELFF

j_gene: TRBJ1-5
abundance: .
d_gene: TRBD1
v_gene: TRBV6-6
CDR3nt: TGTGCCACCCAGGGACAGGGGGCAAATCAGCCCCAGCATTTT
CDR3aa: CATQGQGANQPQHF

j_gene: TRBJ1-2
abundance: .
d_gene: .
v_gene: TRBV7-9
CDR3nt: TGTGCCAGCAGCTTAAATCTAGGTCGGGGGGGCTACACCTTC
CDR3aa: CASSLNLGRGGYTF

j_gene: TRBJ1-2
abundance: .
d_gene: .
v_gene: TRBV6-1
CDR3nt: TGTGCCAGCAAAGGTGGGCCTACACTTGGCTACACCTTC
CDR3aa: CASKGGPTLGYTF

j_gene: TRBJ2-7
abundance: .
d_gene: TRBD1
v_gene: TRBV30
CDR3nt: TGTGCCTGGAGTACAGGGGTGTCCTACGAGCAGTACTTC
CDR3aa: CAWSTGVSYEQYF

j_gene: TRBJ1-5
abundance: .
d_gene: .
v_gene: TRBV4-1
CDR3nt: TGCGCCAGCAGCCAAGATCACGGGGATCCTCAGCCCCAGCATTTT
CDR3aa: CASSQDHGDPQPQHF

j_gene: TRBJ1-2
abundance: .
d_gene: .
v_gene: TRBV2
CDR3nt: TGTGCCAGCACCCCGGAGGGTACAACTAACTATGGCTACACCTTC
CDR3aa: CASTPEGTTNYGYTF

j_gene: TRBJ1-4
abundance: .
d_gene: TRBD1
v_gene: TRBV19
CDR3nt: TGTGCCAGTTCCCAACCGGGACAGGGGGATGAAAAACTGTTTTTT
CDR3aa: CASSQPGQGDEKLFF

j_gene: TRBJ1-1
abundance: .
d_gene: .
v_gene: TRBV2
CDR3nt: TGTGCCAGCAGTGGATCAGGGACTGAAGCTTTCTTT
CDR3aa: CASSGSGTEAFF

j_gene: TRBJ1-1
abundance: .
d_gene: .
v_gene: TRBV5-1
CDR3nt: TGCGCCAGCAGCTTGGACACGAACACTGAAGCTTTCTTT
CDR3aa: CASSLDTNTEAFF

j_gene: TRBJ2-7
abundance: .
d_gene: .
v_gene: TRBV2
CDR3nt: TGTGCCTCCGGAGGGAGGGACAGGAGTACCTACGAGCAGTACTTC
CDR3aa: CASGGRDRSTYEQYF

j_gene: TRBJ2-3
abundance: .
d_gene: TRBD2
v_gene: TRBV7-3
CDR3nt: TGTGCCAGCAGCGGGACTAGCGGCACGCAGTATTTT
CDR3aa: CASSGTSGTQYF

j_gene: TRBJ2-2
abundance: .
d_gene: TRBD2
v_gene: TRBV9
CDR3nt: TGTGCCAGCAGCCCATTAGCGGGAGTCTTTTCCGGGGAGCTGTTTTTT
CDR3aa: CASSPLAGVFSGELFF

j_gene: TRBJ2-5
abundance: .
d_gene: .
v_gene: TRBV2
CDR3nt: TGTGCCAGCTCTCAGGGGGAGACCCAGTACTTC
CDR3aa: CASSQGETQYF

j_gene: TRBJ1-4
abundance: .
d_gene: TRBD1
v_gene: TRBV6-1
CDR3nt: TGTGCCAGCAGTAAAGGACAGGGTGGGGAAAAACTGTTTTTT
CDR3aa: CASSKGQGGEKLFF

j_gene: TRBJ2-2
abundance: .
d_gene: TRBD2
v_gene: TRBV7-3
CDR3nt: TGTGCCAGCAGCCCGACTAGCGCCATGGGTACCGGGGAGCTGTTTTTT
CDR3aa: CASSPTSAMGTGELFF

j_gene: TRBJ1-2
abundance: .
d_gene: .
v_gene: TRBV5-6
CDR3nt: TGTGCCAGCAGTCTAAGAAATTCCGTAGGCTACACCTTC
CDR3aa: CASSLRNSVGYTF

j_gene: TRBJ2-7
abundance: .
d_gene: TRBD2
v_gene: TRBV4-1
CDR3nt: TGCGCCAGCAGCCGACAACTAGCGGGAGGGCCCGAGCAGTACTTC
CDR3aa: CASSRQLAGGPEQYF

j_gene: TRBJ2-7
abundance: .
d_gene: .
v_gene: TRBV2
CDR3nt: TGTGCCAGCAGTGTCCAGGGTGGCTACGAGCAGTACTTC
CDR3aa: CASSVQGGYEQYF

j_gene: TRBJ2-3
abundance: .
d_gene: .
v_gene: TRBV4-2
CDR3nt: TGTGCCAGCAGCCAAGTGGGAGTTTTAGATACGCAGTATTTT
CDR3aa: CASSQVGVLDTQYF

j_gene: TRBJ2-7
abundance: .
d_gene: TRBD1
v_gene: TRBV7-8
CDR3nt: TGTGCCAGCAGCTTAGTCCCTGACAGGGGATCACTCCGGTACTTC
CDR3aa: CASSLVPDRGSLRYF